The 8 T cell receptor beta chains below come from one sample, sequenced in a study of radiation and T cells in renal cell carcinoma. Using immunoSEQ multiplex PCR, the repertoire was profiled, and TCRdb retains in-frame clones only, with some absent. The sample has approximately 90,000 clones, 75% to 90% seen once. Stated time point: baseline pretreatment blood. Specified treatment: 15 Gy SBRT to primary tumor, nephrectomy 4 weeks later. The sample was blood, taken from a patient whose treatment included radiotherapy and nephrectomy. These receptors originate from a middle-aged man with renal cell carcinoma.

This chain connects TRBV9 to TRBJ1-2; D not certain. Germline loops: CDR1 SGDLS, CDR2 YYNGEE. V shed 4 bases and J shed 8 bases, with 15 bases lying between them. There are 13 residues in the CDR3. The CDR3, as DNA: TGTGCCAGCAGCCTTTCGGGGAGGGAGGGCTACACCTTC. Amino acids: CASSLSGREGYTF.

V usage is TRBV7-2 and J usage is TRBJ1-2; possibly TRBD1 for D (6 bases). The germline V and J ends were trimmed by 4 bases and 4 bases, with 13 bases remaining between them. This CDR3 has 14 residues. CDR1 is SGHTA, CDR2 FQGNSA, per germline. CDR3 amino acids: CASSSGQNSYGYTF. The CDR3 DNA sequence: TGTGCCAGCAGCTCCGGACAGAACAGCTATGGCTACACCTTC. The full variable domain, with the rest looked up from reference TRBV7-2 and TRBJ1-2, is GAGVSQSPSNKVTEKGKDVELRCDPISGHTALYWYRQSLGQGLEFLIYFQGNSAPDKSGLPSDRFSAERTGGSVSTLTIQRTQQEDSAVYLCASSSGQNSYGYTFGSGTRLTVV.

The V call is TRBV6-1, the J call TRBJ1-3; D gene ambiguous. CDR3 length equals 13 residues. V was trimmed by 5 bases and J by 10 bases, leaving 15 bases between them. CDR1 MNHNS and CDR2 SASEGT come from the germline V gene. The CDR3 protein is CASSLVQQGTIYF. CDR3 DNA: TGTGCCAGCAGTCTCGTCCAACAAGGAACCATATATTTT.

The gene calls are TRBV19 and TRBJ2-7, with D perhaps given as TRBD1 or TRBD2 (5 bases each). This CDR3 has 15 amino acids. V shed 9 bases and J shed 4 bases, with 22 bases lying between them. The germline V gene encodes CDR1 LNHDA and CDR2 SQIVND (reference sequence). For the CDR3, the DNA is TGTGCCAGCAGCGACGGGACCCCGGGCTTTTACGAGCAGTACTTC. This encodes CASSDGTPGFYEQYF.

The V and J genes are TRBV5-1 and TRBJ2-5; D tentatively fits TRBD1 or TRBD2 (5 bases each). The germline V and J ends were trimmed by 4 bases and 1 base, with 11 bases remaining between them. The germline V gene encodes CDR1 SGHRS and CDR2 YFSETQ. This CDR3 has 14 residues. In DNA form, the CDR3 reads TGCGCCAGCAGCCTCGGGGCTACCCAAGAGACCCAGTACTTC. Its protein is CASSLGATQETQYF.

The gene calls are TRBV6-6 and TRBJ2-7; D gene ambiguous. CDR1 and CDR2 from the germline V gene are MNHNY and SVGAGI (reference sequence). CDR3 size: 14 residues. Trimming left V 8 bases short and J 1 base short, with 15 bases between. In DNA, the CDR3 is TGTGCCAGCTTGCAACAAGGACGGTCCTACGAGCAGTACTTC. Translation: CASLQQGRSYEQYF.

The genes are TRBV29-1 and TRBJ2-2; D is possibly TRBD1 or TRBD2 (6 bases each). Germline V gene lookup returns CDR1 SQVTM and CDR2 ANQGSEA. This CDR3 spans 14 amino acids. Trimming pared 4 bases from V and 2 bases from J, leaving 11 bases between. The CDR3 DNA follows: TGCAGCGTTGTCGGGGGCGGTAACACCGGGGAGCTGTTTTTT. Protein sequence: CSVVGGGNTGELFF.

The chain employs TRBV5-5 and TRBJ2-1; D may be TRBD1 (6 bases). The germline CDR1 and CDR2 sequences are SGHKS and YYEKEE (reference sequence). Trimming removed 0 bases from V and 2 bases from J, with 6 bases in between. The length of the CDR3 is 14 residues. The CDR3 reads CASSLDRAYNEQFF. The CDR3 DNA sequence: TGTGCCAGCAGCTTGGACAGGGCCTACAATGAGCAGTTCTTC.